This is a list of T cell receptor beta chains from one sample in a study of regulatory T cells. Only in-frame clones appear in the TCRdb table, and some are missing; sequencing was by immunoSEQ multiplex PCR. The sample carries over 35,000 clones, 75% to 90% recorded once. The source material was conventional CD4+ T cells sorted from blood. Receptors were obtained from a person aged 18 to 29 with CD3G deficiency. The conserved cysteine and the conserved F or W are not part of the CDR3 here. Size tells how often a clone was seen (once, few, many) or the class of an expanded clone, and some rows leave it out.

v_gene: TRBV5-1
abundance: NA
CDR3aa: ASSRDSANTGELF

v_gene: TRBV10-3
abundance: NA
CDR3aa: AISESPGAEQY

v_gene: TRBV6-1
abundance: NA
CDR3aa: ASSVTEGNGYT

v_gene: TRBV5-1
abundance: NA
CDR3aa: ASGSGSVTGELF

v_gene: TRBV28
abundance: NA
CDR3aa: ASSLEPRNTEAF

v_gene: TRBV28
abundance: NA
CDR3aa: ASSSLRGSDTQY

v_gene: TRBV5-1
abundance: NA
CDR3aa: ASSSGGGGSYNEQF

v_gene: TRBV10-3
abundance: NA
CDR3aa: ATQAGGTGVPETQY

v_gene: TRBV28
abundance: NA
CDR3aa: ASSSIGGEWTEAF

v_gene: TRBV19
abundance: NA
CDR3aa: ASSGEASGSINEQF

v_gene: TRBV6-1
abundance: NA
CDR3aa: ASRKWGGGNEKLF

v_gene: TRBV5-1
abundance: NA
CDR3aa: ASSLAGGAGYGYT

v_gene: TRBV6-1
abundance: NA
CDR3aa: ASSESRGHEQY

v_gene: TRBV7-2
abundance: NA
CDR3aa: ASSLGLAGGTDTQY

v_gene: TRBV7-9
abundance: NA
CDR3aa: ASSLAGLDVEQY

v_gene: TRBV18
abundance: NA
CDR3aa: ASSPSTGLAGSYEQY

v_gene: TRBV7-8
abundance: NA
CDR3aa: ASTLGRTDTQY

v_gene: TRBV11-2
abundance: NA
CDR3aa: ASSRDRANVLT

v_gene: TRBV6-1
abundance: NA
CDR3aa: ASRERTSGSEQY

v_gene: TRBV6-1
abundance: NA
CDR3aa: ASSPNRVGSYEQY

v_gene: TRBV6-1
abundance: NA
CDR3aa: ASSPSAYQPQH

v_gene: TRBV5-1
abundance: NA
CDR3aa: ASSLGDFLYNEQF

v_gene: TRBV6-1
abundance: NA
CDR3aa: ASRTPPRGEAF

v_gene: TRBV4-1
abundance: NA
CDR3aa: ASSQELRGVRSRNEQF

v_gene: TRBV28
abundance: NA
CDR3aa: ASSTGTGYGYT

v_gene: TRBV13
abundance: NA
CDR3aa: ASSARQGSSTDTQY

v_gene: TRBV19
abundance: NA
CDR3aa: ASSSISGRWAYNEQF

v_gene: TRBV7-9
abundance: few
CDR3aa: ASSLGVGNTQY

v_gene: TRBV10-3
abundance: NA
CDR3aa: AISDPKEDGKQY

v_gene: TRBV11-2
abundance: NA
CDR3aa: ASSLDRQGTQH

v_gene: TRBV6-1
abundance: NA
CDR3aa: ASSGDWSTDTQY

v_gene: TRBV28
abundance: NA
CDR3aa: ASSLQVNEQF

v_gene: TRBV18
abundance: NA
CDR3aa: ASSLQGGEQY

v_gene: TRBV28
abundance: NA
CDR3aa: ASSSKRSGRDETQY

v_gene: TRBV28
abundance: NA
CDR3aa: ASSAPLRPPGELF

v_gene: TRBV7-2
abundance: NA
CDR3aa: ASSLRGRTDTQY

v_gene: TRBV6-1
abundance: NA
CDR3aa: ASSVDRYQPQH

v_gene: TRBV6-1
abundance: NA
CDR3aa: ASSDDAKLF

v_gene: TRBV7-9
abundance: NA
CDR3aa: ASSSAAEETQY

v_gene: TRBV18
abundance: NA
CDR3aa: ASSPGQGSEQY

v_gene: TRBV27
abundance: NA
CDR3aa: ASSRGRGEKLF

v_gene: TRBV6-6
abundance: NA
CDR3aa: ASSYLSGTEAF

v_gene: TRBV7-2
abundance: NA
CDR3aa: ASSRDTSSGNTIY

v_gene: TRBV28
abundance: once
CDR3aa: ASSKTLYEQY

v_gene: TRBV11-2
abundance: NA
CDR3aa: ASSIEGGFYEQY

v_gene: TRBV27
abundance: NA
CDR3aa: ASSLAAGDEQY

v_gene: TRBV6-6
abundance: NA
CDR3aa: ASSAGGAGNTIY